These 5 T cell receptor beta chains share one sample of origin, sequenced in a study of CD8 T cells in Susac syndrome (dated by TCRdb to the late 2010s). Receptor amplification or capture employed the immunoSEQ multiplex PCR assay. RNA was extracted using the RNeasy kit, and about 0.45 to 1 microgram was reverse transcribed with random hexamers. TCRdb passed the public sequencing reads through fastp at Q25 and MiXCR, retaining productive beta sequences. Each entry is one CDR3 protein sequence, shown with its most common DNA and genes. For this sample there are about 180,000 distinct CDR3 sequences; 90% to 97% appear just once. Of the sample, roughly 0.095% falls within the top ten clones. Sequenced material: CD4+ T cells from PBMCs. These receptors were collected from a human donor with multiple sclerosis.

V usage is TRBV9 and J usage is TRBJ1-1, with a weak D call TRBD1 (5 bases). Germline V lookup: CDR1 SGDLS, CDR2 YYNGEE. Trimming left V 2 bases short and J 7 bases short, with 12 bases between. The CDR3 is made up of 13 amino acids. For the CDR3, the DNA is TGTGCCAGCAGCGTTTTAGCGGGGGATGAAGCTTTCTTT. It yields the protein CASSVLAGDEAFF.

This chain uses TRBV30 with TRBJ1-1; perhaps TRBD1 as D (5 bases). V lost 0 bases, J lost 0 bases, and 8 bases lay in between. Germline lookup yields CDR1 GTSNPN and CDR2 SVGIG (reference sequence). This CDR3 contains 14 residues. CDR3 in DNA: TGTGCCTGGAGTGTAGAGGGGATGAACACTGAAGCTTTCTTT. Translating gives CAWSVEGMNTEAFF.

The chain employs TRBV12-5 and TRBJ1-6; D unclear. CDR3 size: 12 residues. V lost 5 bases and J lost 9, with 8 bases in between. Germline CDR1 is LGHNT and CDR2 is FRNRAP. CDR3 amino acids: CASGPTGSPLHF. The CDR3, as DNA: TGTGCTAGTGGTCCTACCGGTTCACCCCTCCACTTT.

The V call is TRBV2, the J call TRBJ1-3; D unresolved. The CDR3 consists of 14 residues. The V end was cut by 4 bases, the J end by 0 bases, with 7 bases between. Germline values: CDR1 SNHLY, CDR2 FYNNEI. CDR3 sequence (DNA): TGTGCCAGCAGTGCTGAGCACTCTGGAAACACCATATATTTT. Protein sequence: CASSAEHSGNTIYF.

This rearrangement joins TRBV20-1 to TRBJ1-6; unclear D gene. Trimming took off 1 base at V and 10 bases at J, with 11 bases between the two ends. Germline V gene sequence: CDR1 DFQATT, CDR2 SNEGSKA (reference sequence). The CDR3 is made up of 13 amino acids. The CDR3 region has the DNA TGCAGTGCTAGAGGTTACGGGGAATCACCCCTCCACTTT. It codes for CSARGYGESPLHF.